This T cell receptor beta chain was documented in a study of blood T cell repertoires in COVID-19. The ends were cut back, 2 bases at V and 6 bases at J, with 8 bases in the middle. CDR3 length: 12 residues. Germline V gives CDR1 MNHEY, CDR2 SVGEGT. Assay: immunoSEQ multiplex PCR; the TCRdb copy retains only in-frame clones and omits some. The profile shows about 130,000 clones, about 94% of them singletons. Sequencing was performed on peripheral blood. The chain joins TRBV6-2 or TRBV6-3 to TRBJ2-7; no definite D call. The receptor was isolated from a middle-aged man with COVID-19, enrolled during active disease. The CDR3 protein is CASSYSVVEQYF. CDR3 nucleotide sequence: TGTGCCAGCAGTTACAGCGTGGTCGAGCAGTACTTC.